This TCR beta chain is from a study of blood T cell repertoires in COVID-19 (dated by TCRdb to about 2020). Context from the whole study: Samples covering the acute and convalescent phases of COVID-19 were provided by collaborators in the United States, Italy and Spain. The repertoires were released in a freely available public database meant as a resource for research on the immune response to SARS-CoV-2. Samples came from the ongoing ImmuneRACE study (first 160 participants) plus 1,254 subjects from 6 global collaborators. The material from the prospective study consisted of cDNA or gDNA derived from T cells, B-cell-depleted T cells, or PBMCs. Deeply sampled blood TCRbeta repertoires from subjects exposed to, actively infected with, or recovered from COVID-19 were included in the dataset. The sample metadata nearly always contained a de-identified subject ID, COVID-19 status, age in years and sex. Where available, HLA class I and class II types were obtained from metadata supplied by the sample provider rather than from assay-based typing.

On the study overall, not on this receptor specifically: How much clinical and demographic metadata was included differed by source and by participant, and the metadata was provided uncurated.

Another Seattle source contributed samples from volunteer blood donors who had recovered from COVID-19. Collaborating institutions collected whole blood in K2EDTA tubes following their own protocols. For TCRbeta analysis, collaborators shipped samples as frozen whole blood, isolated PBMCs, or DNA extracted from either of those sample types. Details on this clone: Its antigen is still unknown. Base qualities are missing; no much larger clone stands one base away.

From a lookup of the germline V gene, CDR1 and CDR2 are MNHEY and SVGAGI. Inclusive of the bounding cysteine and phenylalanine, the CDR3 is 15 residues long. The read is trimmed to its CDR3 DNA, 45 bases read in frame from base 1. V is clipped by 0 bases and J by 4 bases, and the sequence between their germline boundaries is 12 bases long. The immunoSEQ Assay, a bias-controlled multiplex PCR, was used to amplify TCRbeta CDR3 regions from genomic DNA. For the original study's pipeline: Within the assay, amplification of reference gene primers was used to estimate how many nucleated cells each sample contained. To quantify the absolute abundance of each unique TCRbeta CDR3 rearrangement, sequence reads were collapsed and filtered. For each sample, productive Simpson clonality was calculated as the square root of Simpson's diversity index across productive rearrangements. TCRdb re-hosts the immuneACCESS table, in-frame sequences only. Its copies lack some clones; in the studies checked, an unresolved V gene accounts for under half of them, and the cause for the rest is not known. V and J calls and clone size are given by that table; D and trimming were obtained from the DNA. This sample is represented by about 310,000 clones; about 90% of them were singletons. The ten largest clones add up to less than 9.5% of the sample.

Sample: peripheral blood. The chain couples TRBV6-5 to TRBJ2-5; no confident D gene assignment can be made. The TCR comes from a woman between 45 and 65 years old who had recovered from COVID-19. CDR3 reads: CASSYSSGGRETQYF. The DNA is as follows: TGTGCCAGCAGTTACTCGAGTGGTGGTCGAGAGACCCAGTACTTC.